The TCR beta chain under discussion was sequenced for a study of cytomegalovirus exposure and HLA in healthy donors. 60 Vbeta and 13 Jbeta primers were used in PCR. TCRdb keeps only in-frame clones here, not all; method: immunoSEQ multiplex PCR. The data contain tens of thousands of clones, roughly 80% of them singletons. Details on this clone: Its antigen remains unidentified.

As for the donors, each was a healthy bone marrow donor. Broader study findings: Versus the roughly 690-donor mean, an Asian-associated ancestry cluster reportedly showed fewer N-insertions in a later analysis. For most TCR beta V segments, an earlier analysis put the productive rate at about 87% or about 30% of the time.

Sequencing input: PBMCs. This TCR derives from a man between 25 and 39 years old in good health and CMV-seronegative.

In DNA form, the CDR3 reads TGTGCCACCAGCAATGGGGACAGGGTCTTCAGGGAGCAGTTCTTC. This encodes CATSNGDRVFREQFF. V gene TRBV15 combines with J gene TRBJ2-1, with 9 bases that match TRBD1. The CDR3 covers 15 residues. V dropped 4 bases and J dropped 10; count of bases not matched to a gene: 11. From germline, CDR1 is LNHNV and CDR2 YYDKDF (reference sequence). The entire variable domain, with the rest obtained from reference TRBV15 and TRBJ2-1, is as follows: DAMVIQNPRYQVTQFGKPVTLSCSQTLNHNVMYWYQQKSSQAPKLLFHYYDKDFNNEADTPDNFQSRRPNTSFCFLDIRSPGLGDTAMYLCATSNGDRVFREQFFGPGTRLTVL.